The present entry profiles one T cell receptor beta chain with its context. Profiled with immunoSEQ multiplex PCR; TCRdb holds only in-frame clones, not every one. The sample consists of approximately 360,000 clones, roughly 90% of them appearing once. The record originates from a study of blood T cell repertoires in COVID-19. Study context: The United States, Italy and Spain provided the acute and convalescent COVID-19 samples. From T cells, B-cell-depleted T cells, or PBMCs came the material, which was cDNA or gDNA.

The CDR3 runs to 13 residues. CDR1 is KGHSH, CDR2 LQKENI, per germline. The germline V and J ends were trimmed by 6 bases and 3 bases, with 8 bases remaining between them. Sequenced input: peripheral blood. This rearrangement joins TRBV18 to TRBJ1-4, with D perhaps TRBD1 (6 bases). This sequence was found in a middle-aged man with acute or convalescent COVID-19. The CDR3, as DNA: TGTGCCAGCTCCAGGGGAGCTAATGAAAAACTGTTTTTT. This gives the protein CASSRGANEKLFF.